This TCR beta chain came from a study of cytomegalovirus exposure and HLA in healthy donors. Study-level points and caveats: Analyzed later, most CMV-associated TCR beta chains appeared HLA-restricted. CMV serostatus stood as the only immune exposure information on hand.

Note on this clone: Its antigen is undetermined. Other DNA sequences in this specimen translate into the identical CDR3.

The PCR was carried out with 60 Vbeta primers and 13 Jbeta primers. Only in-frame clones appear in the TCRdb table, and some are missing; sequencing was by immunoSEQ multiplex PCR. The sample records 200,000 to 250,000 clones, approximately 90% being singletons. The TCR comes from a woman under 30 in good health and CMV-seronegative. Input material: PBMCs.

The CDR3 sequence: CASSRSTSGSYEQYF. DNA for the CDR3: TGCGCCAGCAGCCGGAGTACTAGCGGGTCCTACGAGCAGTACTTC. The V and J genes are TRBV4-3 and TRBJ2-7; 9 bases agree with TRBD2. The junction had 5 bases not matched to a gene; V was cut back by 4 bases and J by 1 base. This CDR3 comprises 15 residues. Germline assignment: CDR1 LGHNA and CDR2 YSLEER.